This T cell receptor (beta chain) was sequenced in a study of Ad26.COV2.S vaccination and SARS-CoV-2 variants. Measured with immunoSEQ multiplex PCR; TCRdb has only the in-frame clones, and not every one. The sample has approximately 350,000 clones, around 90% seen once; the top ten hold about 3%. A few counts support this clone. As for treatment: some 20 received Ad26.COV2.S at low or high dose, single or two shots; 5 received placebo; per-sample allocation not given. Day 63 following the first vaccine or placebo injection was when the samples were taken. The CDR3 has 14 amino acids. Germline assignment: CDR1 MNHEY and CDR2 SVGAGI. The V end was cut by 0 bases, the J end by 2 bases, with 8 bases between.

The sample in question was peripheral blood, obtained in a trial of Ad26.COV2.S vaccine versus placebo. J is TRBJ2-7 and V is TRBV6-5; D is perhaps TRBD2 (5 bases). The sequence was collected from a person between 18 and 59 years old who received the Ad26.COV2.S COVID-19 vaccine or a placebo. CDR3 amino acids: CASSYSGGPYEQYF. The CDR3 coding sequence is TGTGCCAGCAGTTACTCTGGAGGCCCCTACGAGCAGTACTTC.